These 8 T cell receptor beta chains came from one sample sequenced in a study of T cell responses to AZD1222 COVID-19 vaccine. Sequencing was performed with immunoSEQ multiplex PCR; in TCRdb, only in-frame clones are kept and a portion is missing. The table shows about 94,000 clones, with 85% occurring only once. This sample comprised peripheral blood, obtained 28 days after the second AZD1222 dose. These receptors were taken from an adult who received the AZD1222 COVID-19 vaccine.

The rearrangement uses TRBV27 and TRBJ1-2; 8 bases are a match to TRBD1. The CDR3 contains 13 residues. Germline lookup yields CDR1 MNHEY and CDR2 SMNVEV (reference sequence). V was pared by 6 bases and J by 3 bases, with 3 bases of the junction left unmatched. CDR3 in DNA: TGTGCCAGCAGACAGGACAGGGACTATGGCTACACCTTC. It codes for CASRQDRDYGYTF.

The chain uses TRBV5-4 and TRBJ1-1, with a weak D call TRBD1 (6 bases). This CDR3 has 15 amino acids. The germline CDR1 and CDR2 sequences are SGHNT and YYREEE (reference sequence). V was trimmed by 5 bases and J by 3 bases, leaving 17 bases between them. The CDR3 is CASRIGTGGYTEAFF. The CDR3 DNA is TGTGCCAGCAGGATTGGGACGGGGGGCTACACTGAAGCTTTCTTT.

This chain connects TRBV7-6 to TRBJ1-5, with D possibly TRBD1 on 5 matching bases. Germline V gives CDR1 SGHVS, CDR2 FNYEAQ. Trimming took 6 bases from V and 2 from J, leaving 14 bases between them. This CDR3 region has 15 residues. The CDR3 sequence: CASSRLRGGNQPQHF. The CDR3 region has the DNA TGTGCCAGCAGTCGACTCCGGGGCGGCAATCAGCCCCAGCATTTT.

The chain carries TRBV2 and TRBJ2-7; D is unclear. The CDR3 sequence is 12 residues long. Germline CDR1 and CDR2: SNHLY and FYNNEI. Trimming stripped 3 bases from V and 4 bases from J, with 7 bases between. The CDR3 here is CASSDRLYEQYF. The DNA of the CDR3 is TGTGCCAGCAGTGATAGGCTTTACGAGCAGTACTTC.

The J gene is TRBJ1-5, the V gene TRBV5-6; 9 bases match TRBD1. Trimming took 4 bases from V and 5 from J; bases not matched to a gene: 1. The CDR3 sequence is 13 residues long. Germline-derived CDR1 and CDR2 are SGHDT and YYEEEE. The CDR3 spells CASSRTGDQPQHF. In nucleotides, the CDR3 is TGTGCCAGCAGCCGGACAGGGGATCAGCCCCAGCATTTT. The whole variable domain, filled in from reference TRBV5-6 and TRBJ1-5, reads DAGVTQSPTHLIKTRGQQVTLRCSPKSGHDTVSWYQQALGQGPQFIFQYYEEEERQRGNFPDRFSGHQFPNYSSELNVNALLLGDSALYLCASSRTGDQPQHFGDGTRLSIL.

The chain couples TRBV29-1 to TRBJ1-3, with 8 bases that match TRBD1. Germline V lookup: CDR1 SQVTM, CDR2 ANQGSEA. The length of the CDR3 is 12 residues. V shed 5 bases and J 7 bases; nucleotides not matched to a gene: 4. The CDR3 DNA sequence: TGCAGCGTTTTGACAGGGGTCAACACCATATATTTT. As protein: CSVLTGVNTIYF.

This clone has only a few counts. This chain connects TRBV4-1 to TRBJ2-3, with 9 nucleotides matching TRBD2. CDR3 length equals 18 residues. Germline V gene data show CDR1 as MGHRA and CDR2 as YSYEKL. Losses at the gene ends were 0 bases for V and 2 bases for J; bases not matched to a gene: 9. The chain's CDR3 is CASSQDPTAGGFTDTQYF. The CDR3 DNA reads TGCGCCAGCAGCCAAGATCCGACCGCGGGGGGGTTCACAGATACGCAGTATTTT.

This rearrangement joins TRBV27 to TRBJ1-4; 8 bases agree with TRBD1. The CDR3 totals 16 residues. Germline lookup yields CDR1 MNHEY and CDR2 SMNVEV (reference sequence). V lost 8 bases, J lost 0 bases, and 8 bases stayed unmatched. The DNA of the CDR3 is TGTGCCAGCCCCTCCGGGACAGGCGCAACTAATGAAAAACTGTTTTTT. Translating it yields CASPSGTGATNEKLFF.